Described below is a single T cell receptor (beta chain) sequence and its context. The antigen is undetermined. Possible read error: a much larger clone is one base away. This library used roughly 430 ng RNA and molecular barcoded adaptors spanning alpha/delta and beta/gamma chains. From the reads, TCRdb called clonotypes with MiXCR, one entry per CDR3 protein. The table includes around 41,000 distinct CDR3 sequences, 12% to 15% detected once. This CDR3 has 15 residues. The V gene's germline CDR1 is MGHRA and CDR2 YSYEKL. The data were taken from a study of read filtering for tumor transcriptome and immune sequencing. Study summary: Fewer than 10 patients were R-ISS I, approximately 15 were R-ISS II, more than five were R-ISS III. Whole-study results and caveats: Single-read clonotypes: roughly 81% of IR-seq clonotypes (about 4% of reads), about 75% of RNA-seq clonotypes (around 48% of reads). IR-seq captured clonotypes deeper and more reliably than RNA-seq.

This chain uses TRBV4-1 with TRBJ2-3; TRBD1 is a possible D gene (6 bases). The J call may be wrong; the DNA end is better matched by TRBJ1-5. Source material: a population of CD138-negative cells sorted from bone marrow. The clonotype originates from a donor aged 40 or over with multiple myeloma. The CDR3 here is CASSHPSGGTDTQHF. In DNA, the CDR3 is TGCGCCAGCAGCCATCCTAGCGGGGGCACAGATACGCAGCATTTT.